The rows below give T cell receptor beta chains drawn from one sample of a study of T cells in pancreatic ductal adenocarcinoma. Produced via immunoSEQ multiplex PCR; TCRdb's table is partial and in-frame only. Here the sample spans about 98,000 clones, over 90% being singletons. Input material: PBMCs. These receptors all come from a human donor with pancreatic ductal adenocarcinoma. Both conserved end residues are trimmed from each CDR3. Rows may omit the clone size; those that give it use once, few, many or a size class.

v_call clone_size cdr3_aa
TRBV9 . ASSVGPRGETQY
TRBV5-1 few ASSFLNEQF
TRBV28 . ASRGGVHEQY
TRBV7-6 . ASSATGNTGELF
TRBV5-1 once ASSVTGVYEQY
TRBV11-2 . ASSLQSGTASYEQY
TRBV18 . ASSPPAGRNGYT
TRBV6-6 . ASSYSDRGQPQH
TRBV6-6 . ASSKAGALNEQF
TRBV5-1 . ASSLWTSGRSNEQF
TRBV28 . ASGSIRDTPYEQY
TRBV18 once ASSPETSGNADTQY
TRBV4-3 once ASSQDYGPKETQY
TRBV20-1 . SAPYNEQF
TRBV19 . ASSISKYGTDTQY
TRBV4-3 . ASSQTGGSYNEQF
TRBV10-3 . AVSRKGDQETQY
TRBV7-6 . ASSPGNLNQPQH
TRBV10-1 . ASSEGLAGGYEQY
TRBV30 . ASPTGGTRSGGSGANVLT
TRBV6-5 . ASSWTGNEQY
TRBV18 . ASSPPSRGIGELF
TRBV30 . AWGRDFVTQY
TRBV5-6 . ASSPVGSEAF
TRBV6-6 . ASRGTGLAGEETQY
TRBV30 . AWSVVGVQETQY
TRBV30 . AWEGQGIKKLF
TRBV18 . ASARDRSNEKLF
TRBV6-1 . ASSGSEETQY
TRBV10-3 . AISELARSYNEQF
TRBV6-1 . ASSTGQQPIYGYT
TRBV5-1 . ASSVGPGGAYEQY
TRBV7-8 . ASSLGQGSSYEQY
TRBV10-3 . AISGGTSGSYEQY
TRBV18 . ASSATLQGTSYEQY
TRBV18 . ASSPVEVAGLSTDTQY
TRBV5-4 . ASSAGTGSYEQY
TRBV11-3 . ASSLGETQY
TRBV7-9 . ASRHSTETHYEQY
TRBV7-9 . ASSLLAGLSNEQF
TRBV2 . ASMAGLAGDEQY
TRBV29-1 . SVVRQGRDEQF
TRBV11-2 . ASSFGIEAF
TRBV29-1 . SGLTGTDTQY
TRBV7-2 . ASSPGRETQY
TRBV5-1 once ASSLVTAHQETQY
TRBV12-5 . ASGTGQRSYEQY
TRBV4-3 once ASSLPSAGGGEQF
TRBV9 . ASSVNLAGSQETQY
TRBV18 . ASSPLGGGDGYT
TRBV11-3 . ASSSETRGGLSGELF
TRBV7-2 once ASSWRTATSVDTQY
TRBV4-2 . ASSQTSGMVYNEQF
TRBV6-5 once ASSYDRGHSYEQY
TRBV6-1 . ASTSGQGLSEAF
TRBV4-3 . ASSQREVGLNSYEQY
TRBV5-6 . ASSPDRRLASSTDTQY